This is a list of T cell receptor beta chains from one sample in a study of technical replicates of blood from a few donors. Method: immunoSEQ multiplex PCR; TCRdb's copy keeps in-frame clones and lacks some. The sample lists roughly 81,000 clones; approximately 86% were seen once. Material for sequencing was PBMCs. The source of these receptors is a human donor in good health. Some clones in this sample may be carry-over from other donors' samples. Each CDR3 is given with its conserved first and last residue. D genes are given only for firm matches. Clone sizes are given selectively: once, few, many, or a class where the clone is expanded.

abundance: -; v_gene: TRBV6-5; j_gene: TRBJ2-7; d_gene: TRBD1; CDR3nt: TGTGCCAGCAGGGGACAGGGAGACTACGAGCAGTACTTC; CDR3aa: CASRGQGDYEQYF
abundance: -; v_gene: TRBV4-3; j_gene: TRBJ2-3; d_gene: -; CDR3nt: TGCGCCAGCAGCCAAAAGCGGCCAAGCACAGATACGCAGTATTTT; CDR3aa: CASSQKRPSTDTQYF
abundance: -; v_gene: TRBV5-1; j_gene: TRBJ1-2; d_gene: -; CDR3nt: TGCGCCAGCAGAACAGAACCCTCTAATGGCTACACCTTC; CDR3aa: CASRTEPSNGYTF
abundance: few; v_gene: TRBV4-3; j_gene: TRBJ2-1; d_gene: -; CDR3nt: TGCGCCAGCAGCCAAGGAGTTGGGCAGGGTGTTGGCTACAATGAGCAGTTCTTC; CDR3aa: CASSQGVGQGVGYNEQFF
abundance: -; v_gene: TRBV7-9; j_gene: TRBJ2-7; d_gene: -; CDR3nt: TGTGCCAGCAGCTCATCGACAGGGAGGTCCTACGAGCAGTACTTC; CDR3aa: CASSSSTGRSYEQYF
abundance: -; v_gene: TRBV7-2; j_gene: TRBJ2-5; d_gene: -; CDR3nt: TGTGCCAGCAGCTTAGAGGGTTGGGGCGGGACCCAGTACTTC; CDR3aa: CASSLEGWGGTQYF
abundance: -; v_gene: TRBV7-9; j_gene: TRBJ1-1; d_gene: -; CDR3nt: TGTGCCAGCAGCTTCGTGAGTTCGAACACTGAAGCTTTCTTT; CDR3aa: CASSFVSSNTEAFF
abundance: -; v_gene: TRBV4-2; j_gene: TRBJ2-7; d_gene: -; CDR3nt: TGTGCCAGCAGCCAAGAACTGGGGGGGGCCGCCTACGAGCAGTACTTC; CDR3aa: CASSQELGGAAYEQYF
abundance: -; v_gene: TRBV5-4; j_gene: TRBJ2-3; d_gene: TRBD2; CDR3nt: TGTGCCAGCAGCTTAAGCGGGGGACCCACAGATACGCAGTATTTT; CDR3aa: CASSLSGGPTDTQYF
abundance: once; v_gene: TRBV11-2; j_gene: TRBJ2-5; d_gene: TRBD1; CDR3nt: TGTGCCAGCAGCTCGACAGGGGGGGGAGAGACCCAGTACTTC; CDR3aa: CASSSTGGGETQYF
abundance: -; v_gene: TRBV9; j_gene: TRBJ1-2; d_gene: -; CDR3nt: TGTGCCAGCAGCGTAGGCAAGGACTTTAACTATGGCTACACCTTC; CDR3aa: CASSVGKDFNYGYTF
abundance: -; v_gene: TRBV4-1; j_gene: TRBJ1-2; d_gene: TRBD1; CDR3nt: TGCGCCAGCAGCCAAGATGGGAGACAGGGGGCAAGGGGCTACACCTTC; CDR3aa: CASSQDGRQGARGYTF
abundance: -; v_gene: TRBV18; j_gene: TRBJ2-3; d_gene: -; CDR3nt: TGTGCCAGCTCACCACAGCAGGGCCCAGATACGCAGTATTTT; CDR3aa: CASSPQQGPDTQYF
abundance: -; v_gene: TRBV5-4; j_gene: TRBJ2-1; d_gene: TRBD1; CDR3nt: TGTGCCAGCAGCTTGAGATTGGCGCCGACAGGGTATCGCAATGAGCAGTTCTTC; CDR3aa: CASSLRLAPTGYRNEQFF
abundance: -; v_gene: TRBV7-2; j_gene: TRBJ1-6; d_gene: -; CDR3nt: TGTGCCAGCAGCCTCAGGACGGGGGGCCAATCCTTACCCCTCCACTTT; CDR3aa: CASSLRTGGQSLPLHF
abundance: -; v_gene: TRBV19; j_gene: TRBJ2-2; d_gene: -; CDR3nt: TGTGCCAGTAGTATTGGGTCAGGGACCGGGGGCGGGGAGCTGTTTTTT; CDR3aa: CASSIGSGTGGGELFF
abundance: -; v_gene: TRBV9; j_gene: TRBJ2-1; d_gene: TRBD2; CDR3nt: TGTGCCAGCAGCGTCACATGGACTAGCGGGTACAATGAGCAGTTCTTC; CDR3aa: CASSVTWTSGYNEQFF
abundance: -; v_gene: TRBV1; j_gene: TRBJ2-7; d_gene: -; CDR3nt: TGCACCAGCAGCCCAGCGGGTGGTCCCCCAGGCGAGCAGTACTTC; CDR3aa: CTSSPAGGPPGEQYF
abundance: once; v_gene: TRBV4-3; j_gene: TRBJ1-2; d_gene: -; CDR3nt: TGCGCCAGCAGCCAAGAGGCAATCAACTATGGCTACACCTTC; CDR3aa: CASSQEAINYGYTF
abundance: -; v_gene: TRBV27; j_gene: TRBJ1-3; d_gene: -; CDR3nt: TGTGCCAGCAGTTTGGCGGTCTCTGGAAACACCATATATTTT; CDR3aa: CASSLAVSGNTIYF
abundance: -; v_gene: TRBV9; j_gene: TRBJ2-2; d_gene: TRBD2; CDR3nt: TGTGCCAGCAGCCCCCTAAGCGGGGGGGCTAACACCGGGGAGCTGTTTTTT; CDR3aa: CASSPLSGGANTGELFF
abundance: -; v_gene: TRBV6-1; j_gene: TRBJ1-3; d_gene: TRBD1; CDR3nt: TGTGCCAGCAGTGAAAGGGGGCAGGAGAATGGAAACACCATATATTTT; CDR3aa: CASSERGQENGNTIYF
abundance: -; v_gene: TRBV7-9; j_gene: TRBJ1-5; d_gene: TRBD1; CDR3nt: TGTGCCAGCAGCCCCGGGACAGGGGCAAATCAGCCCCAGCATTTT; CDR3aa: CASSPGTGANQPQHF
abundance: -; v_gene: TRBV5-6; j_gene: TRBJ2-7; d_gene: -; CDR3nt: TGTGCCAGCAGCTTGGCGGGGCGGGGTTACGAGCAGTACTTC; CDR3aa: CASSLAGRGYEQYF
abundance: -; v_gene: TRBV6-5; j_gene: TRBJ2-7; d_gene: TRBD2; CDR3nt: TGTGCCAGCAGTTACGCGTCTAGCGGGAACTACGAGCAGTACTTC; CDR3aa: CASSYASSGNYEQYF
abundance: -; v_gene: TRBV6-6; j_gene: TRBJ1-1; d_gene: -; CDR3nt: TGTGCCAGCAGTGCACAGGTCCCGAACACTGAAGCTTTCTTT; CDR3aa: CASSAQVPNTEAFF
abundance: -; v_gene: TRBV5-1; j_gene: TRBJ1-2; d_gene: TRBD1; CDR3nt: TGCGCCAGCAGCGTACAGGGGGGTTATGGCTACACCTTC; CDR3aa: CASSVQGGYGYTF
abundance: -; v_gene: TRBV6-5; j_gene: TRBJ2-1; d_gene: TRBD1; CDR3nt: TGTGCCAGCAGCGACAGGGACTCCTACAATGAGCAGTTCTTC; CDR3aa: CASSDRDSYNEQFF
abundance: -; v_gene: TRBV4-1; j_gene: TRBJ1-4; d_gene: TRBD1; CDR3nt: TGCGCCAGCAGCCCGACAGGGGGTTCGGAAAAACTGTTTTTT; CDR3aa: CASSPTGGSEKLFF
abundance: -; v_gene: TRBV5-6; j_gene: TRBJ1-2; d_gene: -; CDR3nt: TGTGCCAGCAGCCCCTACAGGGTAGTAGACTACACCTTC; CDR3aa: CASSPYRVVDYTF
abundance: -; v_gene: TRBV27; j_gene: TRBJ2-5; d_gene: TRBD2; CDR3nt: TGTGCCAGCAGTGGCCGGGGACTAGCGGAAAAAGAGACCCAGTACTTC; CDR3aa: CASSGRGLAEKETQYF
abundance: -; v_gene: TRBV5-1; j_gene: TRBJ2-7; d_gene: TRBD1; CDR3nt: TGCGCCAGCAGCTTACGGACAGGCCCGAACTACGAGCAGTACTTC; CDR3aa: CASSLRTGPNYEQYF
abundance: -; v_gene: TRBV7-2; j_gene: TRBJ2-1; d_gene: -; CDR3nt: TGTGCCAGCAAGGGGGGGGGCTCCTACAATGAGCAGTTCTTC; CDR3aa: CASKGGGSYNEQFF
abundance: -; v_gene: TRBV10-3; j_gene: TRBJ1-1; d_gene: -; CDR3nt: TGTGCCATCTCAGGAAACACTGAAGCTTTCTTT; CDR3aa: CAISGNTEAFF
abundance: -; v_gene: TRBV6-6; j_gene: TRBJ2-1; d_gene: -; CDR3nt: TGTGCCAGCATCCCCAGTGGGCCCAGGAATGAGCAGTTCTTC; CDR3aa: CASIPSGPRNEQFF
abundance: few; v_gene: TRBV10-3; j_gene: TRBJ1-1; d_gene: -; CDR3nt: TGTGCCATCAGTGAGTTGGGGGCAGCCCCTGAAGCTTTCTTT; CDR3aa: CAISELGAAPEAFF
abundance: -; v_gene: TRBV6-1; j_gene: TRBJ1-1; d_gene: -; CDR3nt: TGTGCCAGCAGGCGCGAAAGGAACACTGAAGCTTTCTTT; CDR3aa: CASRRERNTEAFF
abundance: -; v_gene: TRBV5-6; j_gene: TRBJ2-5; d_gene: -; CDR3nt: TGTGCCAGCAGCGCGGCAGGGCGATTCGAGACCCAGTACTTC; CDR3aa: CASSAAGRFETQYF
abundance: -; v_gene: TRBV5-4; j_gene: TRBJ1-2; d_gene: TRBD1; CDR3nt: TGTGCCAGCAGCTTGGAAAAGGGGGCGGTTGGCTACACCTTC; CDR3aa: CASSLEKGAVGYTF
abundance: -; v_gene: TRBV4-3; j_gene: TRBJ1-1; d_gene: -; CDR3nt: TGCGCCAGCAGCCAAGATCCAGACACTGAAGCTTTCTTT; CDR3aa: CASSQDPDTEAFF
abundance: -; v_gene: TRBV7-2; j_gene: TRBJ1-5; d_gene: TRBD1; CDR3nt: TGTGCCAGCAGCACACGACAGGGGAGTCAGCCCCAGCATTTT; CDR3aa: CASSTRQGSQPQHF
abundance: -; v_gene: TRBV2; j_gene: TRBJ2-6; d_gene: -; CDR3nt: TGTGCCAGCAGTGGAGAGAATGACAACGTCCTGACTTTC; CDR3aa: CASSGENDNVLTF
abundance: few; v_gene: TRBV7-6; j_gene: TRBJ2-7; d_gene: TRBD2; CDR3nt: TGTGCCAGCAGCGCGTCTAGCGGGGGGAAAACCGGGCAGTACTTC; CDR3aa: CASSASSGGKTGQYF
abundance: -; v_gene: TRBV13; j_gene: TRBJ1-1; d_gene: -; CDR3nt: TGTGCCAGCAGCATCTCAGGGATTAGTGGAGCTTTCTTT; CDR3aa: CASSISGISGAFF